Listed below are T cell receptor beta chains from one sample, sequenced in a study of control samples from healthy donors and cancer patients. Only in-frame clones appear in the TCRdb table, and some are missing; sequencing was by immunoSEQ multiplex PCR. This sample has 100,000 to 150,000 clones, with over 85% found just once. Input material: blood. The receptors originated from a man between 18 and 29 years old in good health. The CDR3 runs from the conserved cysteine through the conserved F or W. A D gene is named only where the DNA matches it firmly. Size tells how often a clone was seen (once, few, many) or the class of an expanded clone, and some rows leave it out.

v_gene	j_gene	abundance	d_gene	CDR3aa	CDR3nt
TRBV11-2	TRBJ2-7	.	.	CASSLVWGGTAEQYF	TGTGCCAGCAGCTTAGTATGGGGTGGGACTGCCGAGCAGTACTTC
TRBV2	TRBJ1-6	.	.	CASKEGTEGSPLHF	TGTGCCAGCAAAGAGGGTACGGAGGGCTCACCCCTCCACTTT
TRBV4-2	TRBJ1-1	few	.	CASSQDGGGMNTEAFF	TGTGCCAGCAGCCAAGATGGGGGGGGGATGAACACTGAAGCTTTCTTT
TRBV18	TRBJ1-1	.	.	CASSPQGRTTEAFF	TGTGCCAGCTCACCTCAGGGACGAACCACTGAAGCTTTCTTT
TRBV2	TRBJ2-7	.	TRBD1	CASRQGVVGEQYF	TGTGCCAGCAGACAGGGGGTTGTGGGCGAGCAGTACTTC
TRBV5-1	TRBJ2-7	.	.	CASSLGGDEQYF	TGCGCCAGCAGCTTGGGTGGGGACGAGCAGTACTTC
TRBV10-3	TRBJ1-2	.	.	CAISESIFRTANYGYTF	TGTGCCATCAGTGAGTCGATATTCAGGACAGCTAACTATGGCTACACCTTC
TRBV18	TRBJ2-5	.	.	CASSPIYDETQYF	TGTGCCAGCTCACCAATATACGACGAGACCCAGTACTTC
TRBV19	TRBJ1-2	.	.	CATEDRDKLYGYTF	TGTGCCACCGAAGACCGGGACAAACTATATGGCTACACCTTC
TRBV9	TRBJ2-1	.	.	CASSVGLGSPSYNEQFF	TGTGCCAGCAGCGTAGGACTAGGGTCACCCTCCTACAATGAGCAGTTCTTC
TRBV9	TRBJ1-1	.	.	CASSVAGHVTEAFF	TGTGCCAGCAGCGTAGCTGGACACGTCACTGAAGCTTTCTTT
TRBV7-6	TRBJ2-1	.	TRBD2	CASSKGTSSYNEQFF	TGTGCCAGCAGCAAAGGGACTAGCTCCTACAATGAGCAGTTCTTC
TRBV30	TRBJ1-6	.	.	CALGAGIYSYNSPLHF	TGTGCCCTCGGGGCAGGTATTTACTCCTATAATTCACCCCTCCACTTT
TRBV4-1	TRBJ2-2	.	.	CASSQAPPVLGGGELFF	TGCGCCAGCAGCCAAGCCCCACCGGTCCTAGGCGGCGGGGAGCTGTTTTTT
TRBV20-1	TRBJ2-5	.	TRBD2	CSASVAGAETQYF	TGCAGTGCTAGTGTAGCGGGGGCAGAGACCCAGTACTTC
TRBV18	TRBJ2-1	.	.	CASSPPDDEQFF	TGTGCCAGCTCACCACCTGACGATGAGCAGTTCTTC
TRBV18	TRBJ1-4	.	.	CASSPQDF	TGTGCCAGCTCCCCGCAAGATTTT
TRBV19	TRBJ1-6	few	.	CASSIAGPSPLHF	TGTGCCAGTAGTATAGCAGGCCCCTCACCCCTCCACTTT
TRBV19	TRBJ2-5	.	.	CASSTSGVQETQYF	TGTGCCAGTAGTACATCAGGGGTCCAAGAGACCCAGTACTTC
TRBV5-4	TRBJ2-1	.	TRBD2	CASSPGLAGRDNEQFF	TGTGCCAGCAGTCCAGGACTAGCGGGGAGGGACAATGAGCAGTTCTTC
TRBV28	TRBJ2-1	.	TRBD1	CASSLSGTGFHEQFF	TGTGCCAGCAGTTTATCCGGGACAGGGTTTCATGAGCAGTTCTTC
TRBV2	TRBJ1-1	once	.	CALPSFRGSEAFF	TGTGCCCTCCCGTCTTTCAGGGGCTCAGAAGCTTTCTTT
TRBV27	TRBJ1-5	.	.	CASSLSYLQPQHF	TGTGCCAGCAGTTTATCGTATCTCCAGCCCCAGCATTTT